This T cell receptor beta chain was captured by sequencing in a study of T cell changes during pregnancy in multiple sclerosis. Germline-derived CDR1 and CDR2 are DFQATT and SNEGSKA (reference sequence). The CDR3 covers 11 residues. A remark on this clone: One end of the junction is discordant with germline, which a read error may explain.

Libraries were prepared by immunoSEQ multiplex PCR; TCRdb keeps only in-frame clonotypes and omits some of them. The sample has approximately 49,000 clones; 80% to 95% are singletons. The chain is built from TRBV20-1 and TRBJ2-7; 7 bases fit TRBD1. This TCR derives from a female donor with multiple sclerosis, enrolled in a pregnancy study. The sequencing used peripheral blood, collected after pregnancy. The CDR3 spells CSARSRDSYFF. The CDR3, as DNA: TGCAGTGCTAGATCCCGGGACAGCTATTTCTTC.